The 27 T cell receptor beta chains reported below all come from one sample, sequenced in a study of CD8 T cells in ankylosing spondylitis. Study findings and constraints: Characteristic, it appeared, of ankylosing spondylitis blood was a TCR beta motif of roughly eight highly homologous variants.

TCRdb reprocessed the 5' RACE reads via MiXCR and lists one record per CDR3 protein. The sample records about 500,000 distinct CDR3 sequences, approximately 5% being singletons. Antigens for these TCRs are unknown. The specimen sequenced was blood, either unsorted or a sorted T cell fraction (not recorded which). All receptors derive from a male donor with ankylosing spondylitis.

The table lists this clonotype with a few counts. The rearrangement joins TRBV28 to TRBJ1-1, with D perhaps matching TRBD1 (6 bases). Trimming removed 3 bases from V and 7 bases from J, with 21 bases in between. From germline, CDR1 is MDHEN and CDR2 SYDVKM. The CDR3 is made up of 16 amino acids. CDR3 loop: CASSFSSPGGAYEAFF. CDR3 DNA: TGTGCCAGCAGTTTCTCAAGCCCCGGGGGGGCCTATGAAGCTTTCTTT.

This clonotype has ten or more counts. This rearrangement joins TRBV29-1 to TRBJ2-5; 8 bases line up with TRBD2. Germline CDR1 SQVTM, CDR2 ANQGSEA. J was trimmed by 5 bases and V by 7 bases; bases with no gene match: 18. The CDR3 length is 16 residues. Written as DNA, the CDR3 is TGCAGCGGTTTAGGGGTTTTCGGGAGGGCAGGGGAGACCCAGTACTTC. Amino acid sequence: CSGLGVFGRAGETQYF.

In its sample, this clonotype was seen many times. The V gene is TRBV3-1, the J gene TRBJ1-3, with unresolved D. The V end was cut by 0 bases, the J end by 9 bases, with 9 bases between. The CDR3 has 13 amino acids. CDR1 LGHDT and CDR2 YNNKEL come from the germline V gene (reference sequence). CDR3 region: CASSQEVVGTIYF. The CDR3 coding sequence is TGTGCCAGCAGCCAAGAAGTCGTCGGCACCATATATTTT.

This clonotype was counted ten times or more. The chain carries TRBV5-1 and TRBJ2-5; 14 bases line up with TRBD2. Germline V gene data show CDR1 as SGHRS and CDR2 as YFSETQ. V lost 4 bases to trimming and J lost 5 bases; unmatched junction nucleotides: 4. CDR3 length: 15 residues. The CDR3, as DNA: TGCGCCAGCAGCATGGGACTAGCGGGAGAGGAGACCCAGTACTTC. Protein: CASSMGLAGEETQYF.

There are many counts of this clonotype. The rearrangement joins TRBV12-3 or TRBV12-4 to TRBJ1-4; D is possibly TRBD1 (5 bases). The CDR3 totals 14 residues. V was cut by 10 bases and J by 4 bases, with 16 bases left in between. The CDR3 DNA reads TGTGCCACCGCTCCACAGGCGCTTAATGAAAAACTGTTTTTT. It encodes CATAPQALNEKLFF.

This clonotype came up many times. This chain links TRBV15 with TRBJ2-6; D is undetermined. CDR1 is LNHNV, CDR2 YYDKDF, per germline (reference sequence). The CDR3 runs 13 residues. Trimming pared 9 bases from V and 1 base from J, leaving 7 bases between. The CDR3 DNA reads as TGTGCCACGTCTAGGTCTGGGGCCAACGTCCTGACTTTC. This codes for CATSRSGANVLTF.

Comment on this clonotype: A read error may explain this, as a much larger clone is one base away. The gene calls are TRBV24-1 and TRBJ1-2; D unclear. Germline lookup yields CDR1 KGHDR and CDR2 SFDVKD. This CDR3 is built from 13 residues. Trimming cost V 4 bases and J 9 bases, with 14 bases left between them. The CDR3 DNA follows: TGTGCCACCAGTGAAACAAGGTTCGGGCGCTACACCTTC. Translation: CATSETRFGRYTF.

This clonotype was detected ten times or more. The CDR3 region has the DNA TGTGCCAGCAGTCTCAGGGGGGTGAGACAGCCCCAGCATTTT. Translation: CASSLRGVRQPQHF. The rearrangement uses TRBV12-3 or TRBV12-4 and TRBJ1-5, with 7 bases fitting TRBD1. This CDR3 region has 14 residues. V was clipped by 5 bases and J by 7 bases; unmatched bases: 8.

This clonotype was observed at least ten times. The chain combines TRBV7-2 with TRBJ2-7, with D hard to call. This CDR3 is built from 13 residues. V lost 4 bases and J lost 6, with 13 bases in between. CDR1 and CDR2 (germline): SGHTA, FQGNSA. CDR3 amino acids: CASSWHQRSEQYF. The CDR3 region has the DNA TGTGCCAGCAGCTGGCATCAGAGGAGCGAGCAGTACTTC. The entire variable domain, with the rest obtained from reference TRBV7-2 and TRBJ2-7, is as follows: GAGVSQSPSNKVTEKGKDVELRCDPISGHTALYWYRQSLGQGLEFLIYFQGNSAPDKSGLPSDRFSAERTGGSVSTLTIQRTQQEDSAVYLCASSWHQRSEQYFGPGTRLTVT.

There are many counts of this clonotype. The V gene is TRBV29-1, the J gene TRBJ2-7; 10 bases fit TRBD1. Losses at the gene ends were 5 bases for V and 4 bases for J; bases not matched to a gene: 2. Germline V gene sequence: CDR1 SQVTM, CDR2 ANQGSEA. There are 12 residues in the CDR3. This CDR3 reads CSVQGQGYEQYF. DNA of the CDR3: TGCAGCGTTCAGGGACAGGGGTACGAGCAGTACTTC.

This clonotype was observed a few times. J is TRBJ2-1 and V is TRBV4-1; D gene unclear. Between the trimmed V and J ends, which lost 1 base and 1 base, there was a span of 14 bases. This CDR3 spans 17 amino acids. In germline, CDR1 is MGHRA, CDR2 YSYEKL. CDR3 DNA sequence: TGCGCCAGCAGCCAAGGGTTAGCCTACTCTTCCTACAATGAGCAGTTCTTC. Protein product: CASSQGLAYSSYNEQFF.

The sample holds many counts of this clonotype. This chain uses TRBV19 with TRBJ1-2; D perhaps matches TRBD1 (6 bases). Trimming left V 8 bases short and J 10 bases short, with 14 bases between. Germline V gene data show CDR1 as LNHDA and CDR2 as SQIVND (reference sequence). This CDR3 has 11 amino acids. In DNA form, the CDR3 reads TGTGCCAGTCGGGACACCTTTCACTACACCTTC. Encoded protein: CASRDTFHYTF.

This clonotype showed up many times. The chain employs TRBV7-2 and TRBJ2-7; no definite D call. CDR3 length: 12 amino acids. V shed 4 bases and J shed 4 bases, with 8 bases lying between them. Germline CDR1 is SGHTA and CDR2 is FQGNSA. CDR3 bases: TGTGCCAGCAGCTCTAACCAGTACGAGCAGTACTTC. It codes for CASSSNQYEQYF. Drawing the rest from reference TRBV7-2 and TRBJ2-7, the complete variable domain is GAGVSQSPSNKVTEKGKDVELRCDPISGHTALYWYRQSLGQGLEFLIYFQGNSAPDKSGLPSDRFSAERTGGSVSTLTIQRTQQEDSAVYLCASSSNQYEQYFGPGTRLTVT.

A few counts support this clonotype. The chain is built from TRBV6-1 and TRBJ2-7; 7 positions agree with TRBD1. This CDR3 spans 13 amino acids. Losses at the gene ends were 6 bases for V and 5 bases for J; bases not matched to a gene: 7. Germline-derived CDR1 and CDR2 are MNHNS and SASEGT. The CDR3 loop reads CASRINRGHEQYF. The CDR3 bases are TGTGCCAGCAGGATAAACAGGGGCCACGAGCAGTACTTC.

This clonotype has at least ten counts. The genes are TRBV7-9 and TRBJ1-3; 8 positions agree with TRBD1. In germline, CDR1 is SEHNR, CDR2 FQNEAQ (reference sequence). The V gene end was trimmed by 3 bases and the J gene end by 1 base; junction bases not matched to a gene: 2. The CDR3 length is 15 residues. The CDR3 nucleotides read TGTGCCAGCAGCTTTCAGGGGGCGTCTGGAAACACCATATATTTT. Translating gives CASSFQGASGNTIYF.

This clonotype was detected ten times or more. This chain connects TRBV7-9 to TRBJ2-7; D gene ambiguous. The V and J ends lost 4 bases and 8 bases respectively, with 12 bases between them. Germline V gene data show CDR1 as SEHNR and CDR2 as FQNEAQ (reference sequence). This CDR3 comprises 12 residues. The CDR3 nucleotides read TGTGCCAGCAGCTCAAGCAGACGGCAGCAGTACTTC. Translated, it gives CASSSSRRQQYF.

In this sample, this clonotype turned up many times. The V and J genes are TRBV29-1 and TRBJ2-3, with D uncertain. The CDR3 loop spans 15 amino acids. Per germline, CDR1 SQVTM and CDR2 ANQGSEA. V was clipped by 0 bases and J by 3 bases, with 13 bases between them. The CDR3 here is CSVEEGWARTDTQYF. DNA for the CDR3: TGCAGCGTTGAAGAGGGCTGGGCTAGGACAGATACGCAGTATTTT.

This clonotype was seen at least ten times. This chain joins TRBV3-1 and TRBJ2-7; 9 nucleotides match TRBD1. This CDR3 comprises 13 residues. V lost 6 bases and J lost 3; bases outside the gene matches: 3. Germline loops: CDR1 LGHDT, CDR2 YNNKEL (reference sequence). Here the CDR3 reads CASRLGQGYEQYF. CDR3 coding DNA: TGTGCCAGCAGGCTGGGACAGGGCTACGAGCAGTACTTC.

Ten or more counts support this clonotype. V and J are TRBV25-1 and TRBJ2-2, with no clear D. V lost 4 bases to trimming and J lost 6 bases, with 15 bases between them. Germline CDR1 is MGHDK and CDR2 is SYGVNS. The CDR3 has 15 residues. The CDR3 is CASSGSGGRSGELFF. The CDR3 region has the DNA TGTGCCAGCAGTGGTTCGGGTGGTCGCTCCGGGGAGCTGTTTTTT. Filled out from reference TRBV25-1 and TRBJ2-2, the complete variable domain reads EADIYQTPRYLVIGTGKKITLECSQTMGHDKMYWYQQDPGMELHLIHYSYGVNSTEKGDLSSESTVSRIRTEHFPLTLESARPSHTSQYLCASSGSGGRSGELFFGEGSRLTVL.

This clonotype was seen more than once but under ten times. The chain joins TRBV14 to TRBJ2-7; TRBD1 agrees at 10 bases. V gave up 1 base and J gave up 4 bases; unmatched junction bases: 4. Germline loops: CDR1 SGHDN, CDR2 FVKESK. This CDR3 region has 15 residues. The CDR3 DNA follows: TGTGCCAGCAGCCAAGGCCCGGGACAGGGGTACGAGCAGTACTTC. It specifies CASSQGPGQGYEQYF. The full variable domain, completed using reference TRBV14 and TRBJ2-7, is EAGVTQFPSHSVIEKGQTVTLRCDPISGHDNLYWYRRVMGKEIKFLLHFVKESKQDESGMPNNRFLAERTGGTYSTLKVQPAELEDSGVYFCASSQGPGQGYEQYFGPGTRLTVT.

This clonotype was picked up a small number of times. The CDR3 nucleotides are TGTGCCAGCAGCCCCGCTAGCGCGAACAATGAGCAGTTCTTC. The encoded protein is CASSPASANNEQFF. The chain uses TRBV3-1 and TRBJ2-1, with D perhaps TRBD2 (6 bases). This CDR3 spans 14 amino acids. The V gene lost 4 bases and the J gene lost 5 bases, with 12 bases spanning the gap. Germline V CDR1 and CDR2: LGHDT, YNNKEL (reference sequence).

This clonotype was recorded at least ten times. The V and J genes are TRBV12-3 or TRBV12-4 and TRBJ1-2; TRBD1 aligns across 7 bases. The CDR3 covers 14 residues. After removal of 6 bases from V and 3 bases from J, the junction contained 7 bases not matched to a gene. CDR3 sequence reads: CASRIQGKDYGYTF. The CDR3 coding sequence is TGTGCCAGCAGGATACAGGGGAAGGACTATGGCTACACCTTC.

This clonotype was recorded at least ten times. The chain combines TRBV29-1 with TRBJ1-2; 7 nucleotides align to TRBD1. This CDR3 spans 11 amino acids. The germline CDR1 and CDR2 sequences are SQVTM and ANQGSEA. The CDR3 DNA sequence: TGCGGACTGACAGGGAACTATGGCTACACCTTC. It is translated as CGLTGNYGYTF.

This clonotype was detected many times. The chain carries TRBV27 and TRBJ2-3; possible D gene TRBD1, 5 bases. This CDR3 is 17 amino acids long. V was cut by 5 bases and J by 0 bases, with 18 bases left in between. From germline, CDR1 is MNHEY and CDR2 SMNVEV (reference sequence). The CDR3 protein is CASSPAWVRASTDTQYF. In DNA form, the CDR3 reads TGTGCCAGCAGTCCCGCGTGGGTCAGGGCTAGCACAGATACGCAGTATTTT.

This clonotype came up a few times. The rearrangement joins TRBV20-1 to TRBJ2-7, with 7 positions matching TRBD1. CDR1 is DFQATT, CDR2 SNEGSKA, per germline (reference sequence). This CDR3 spans 15 amino acids. Trimming removed 4 bases from V and 0 bases from J; junction bases left unmatched: 9. The CDR3 DNA follows: TGCAGTGCTACGGGCGAGGCAGGGGGCTCCTACGAGCAGTACTTC. This encodes CSATGEAGGSYEQYF.

The chain has TRBV7-6 and TRBJ2-1, with TRBD2 identical over 11 bases. Germline loops: CDR1 SGHVS, CDR2 FNYEAQ. Trimming at V came to 0 bases and at J to 6 bases, leaving 4 bases not matched to a gene. The CDR3 length is 16 residues. The CDR3 protein is CASSLASGRAGNEQFF. Here the CDR3 DNA reads TGTGCCAGCAGCTTAGCTAGCGGGAGGGCCGGCAATGAGCAGTTCTTC.

The chain couples TRBV11-2 to TRBJ2-3; TRBD2 agrees at 9 bases. V dropped 4 bases and J dropped 7; count of bases not matched to a gene: 12. Per germline, CDR1 SGHAT and CDR2 FQNNGV. This CDR3 is built from 16 residues. Here the CDR3 DNA reads TGTGCCAGCAGCTCGCTAGCGGGGCGAGCCGAAAATACGCAGTATTTT. Encoded protein: CASSSLAGRAENTQYF.